The clone carrying this TCR beta chain came up once. The CDR3 consists of 15 residues. Trimming took 3 bases from V and 2 from J, leaving 12 bases between them. Germline CDR1 reads MNHEY; CDR2 reads SMNVEV (reference sequence). As defined, naive CD8 cells were CD45RO-negative and positively selected for CCR7, with terminally differentiated effector memory CD45RA+ cells excluded. The sample comes from a study of shared clonotypes between healthy human individuals. The protocol was immunoSEQ multiplex PCR, while the TCRdb copy is restricted to in-frame clones and leaves out a portion. The table lists around 2,000,000 clones, roughly 94% of them singletons.

The V call is TRBV27, the J call TRBJ2-3; D gene unclear. Sample: naive CD8+ T cells sorted from blood. This receptor was obtained from a man younger than 30 in good health. CDR3 DNA sequence: TGTGCCAGCAGTTTGTGGGCGCATGACACAGATACGCAGTATTTT. It yields the protein CASSLWAHDTDTQYF.